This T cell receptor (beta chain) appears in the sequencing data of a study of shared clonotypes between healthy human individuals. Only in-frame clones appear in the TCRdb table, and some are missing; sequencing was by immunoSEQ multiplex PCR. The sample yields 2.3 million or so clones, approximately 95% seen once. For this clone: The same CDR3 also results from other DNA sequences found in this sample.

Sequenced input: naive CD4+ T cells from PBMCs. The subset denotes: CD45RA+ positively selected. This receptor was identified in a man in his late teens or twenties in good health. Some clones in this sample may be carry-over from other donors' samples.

The CDR3 nucleotides are TGTGCCAGCAGGGCGGGACAGTCCTACGAGCAGTACTTC. Translated, it gives CASRAGQSYEQYF. The chain recombines TRBV6-1 with TRBJ2-7, with D perhaps TRBD1 (7 bases). Germline V CDR1 and CDR2: MNHNS, SASEGT. V was trimmed by 6 bases and J by 1 base, leaving 10 bases between them. This CDR3 spans 13 amino acids.